The present TCR beta chain was sequenced within a study of blood T cell repertoires in COVID-19. Some clones are missing from TCRdb's copy, which holds only in-frame ones; the method was immunoSEQ multiplex PCR. The sample lists more than 200,000 clones, 85% to 90% occurring once. V was shortened by 5 bases and J by 5 bases, with 11 bases between the two germline ends. Germline CDR1 and CDR2: LNHDA and SQIVND (reference sequence). The CDR3 runs 13 residues. Material: peripheral blood. This chain links TRBV19 with TRBJ2-3; TRBD2 is a possible D gene (6 bases). This receptor was identified in a man aged 25 to 45 with COVID-19, enrolled during active disease. CDR3 protein: CASSGTSQDTQYF. CDR3 coding DNA: TGTGCCAGTAGTGGTACTAGCCAAGATACGCAGTATTTT.